This paragraph covers one TCR beta chain sequence. As yet, its antigen is unknown. The sample belongs to a study of T cell responses to AZD1222 COVID-19 vaccine. The study, taken as a whole, reports: There were repertoire samples only from the period after the peak T cell response. A mostly white British donor set with more females was recruited, and clonal diversity was possibly underestimated. Recipients of AZD1222 seropositive at baseline numbered only 5 to 7.

Recipients boosted at about 4 weeks or about 12 weeks are pooled. Here immunoSEQ multiplex PCR was the method, and the copy in TCRdb shows in-frame clones only, minus some. The data contain around 160,000 clones, approximately 94% of them singletons. CDR3 size: 9 residues. V gave up 8 bases and J gave up 11 bases, with 9 bases separating them. Germline V gene lookup returns CDR1 SEHNR and CDR2 FQNEAQ (reference sequence). This sequence joins TRBV7-9 and TRBJ1-1; D is unresolved. The sample in question was peripheral blood, obtained 28 days after the second AZD1222 dose. This TCR came from an adult who received the AZD1222 COVID-19 vaccine. The CDR3 spells CASGVEAFF. CDR3 sequence (DNA): TGTGCCAGCGGAGTAGAGGCTTTCTTT.